Below, 7 T cell receptor beta chains from the same sample are listed, as sequenced in a study of STAT5B mutations in CD4+ large granular lymphocyte leukemia. Sequencing was performed with immunoSEQ multiplex PCR; in TCRdb, only in-frame clones are kept and a portion is missing. Of some 45,000 clones in the sample, 65% to 90% were seen once. The sequencing input was CD4+ T cells from blood buffy coats. Receptor source: a human donor in good health.

The V call is TRBV28, the J call TRBJ2-7; TRBD1 aligns across 8 bases. The CDR3 is made up of 15 amino acids. The germline V gene has CDR1 MDHEN and CDR2 SYDVKM. V lost 7 bases and J lost 2; bases outside the gene matches: 10. The CDR3 DNA reads TGTGCCAGCACCCCAGGGGGCAGGTTCCCCTACGAGCAGTACTTC. Translation: CASTPGGRFPYEQYF.

The chain employs TRBV7-9 and TRBJ1-5; 9 bases match TRBD1. The V segment lost 0 bases and the J segment 4 bases; nucleotides outside the gene matches: 10. This CDR3 comprises 18 residues. In germline, CDR1 is SEHNR, CDR2 FQNEAQ (reference sequence). CDR3 DNA: TGTGCCAGCAGCTTAGCCGCAACAGGGGGCTTTGGGAATCAGCCCCAGCATTTT. It yields the protein CASSLAATGGFGNQPQHF.

The chain is built from TRBV10-3 and TRBJ1-2, with D maybe TRBD1 (5 bases). V gave up 4 bases and J gave up 4 bases, with 10 bases separating them. The germline V gene encodes CDR1 ENHRY and CDR2 SYGVKD. The length of the CDR3 is 13 residues. CDR3 region: CAISGGEGYGYTF. The DNA for the CDR3 is TGTGCCATCAGTGGAGGGGAAGGCTATGGCTACACCTTC.

The rearrangement joins TRBV15 to TRBJ1-6, with D unclear. Trimming cost V 0 bases and J 10 bases, with 16 bases left between them. Germline V gives CDR1 LNHNV, CDR2 YYDKDF (reference sequence). The CDR3 runs 16 residues. In DNA, the CDR3 is TGTGCCACCAGCAGAGATATAGGAGTGGGCTGGTCACCCCTCCACTTT. This sequence encodes CATSRDIGVGWSPLHF.

The CDR3 protein is CASNQRAGGFHEQYF. The DNA for the CDR3 is TGTGCCAGCAACCAAAGAGCGGGAGGTTTCCACGAGCAGTACTTC. This sequence joins TRBV6-5 and TRBJ2-7, with 9 nucleotides matching TRBD2. J gave up 5 bases and V 7 bases, and 12 bases lay outside the gene matches. The CDR3 consists of 15 residues. CDR1 is MNHEY and CDR2 is SVGAGI in the germline V gene.

V and J are TRBV18 and TRBJ1-1, with a weak D call TRBD1 (5 bases). The germline V gene encodes CDR1 KGHSH and CDR2 LQKENI. The CDR3 extends over 14 amino acids. V dropped 6 bases and J dropped 1 base, with 12 bases sitting between them. CDR3 region: CASSKDNSNTEAFF. For the CDR3, the DNA is TGTGCCAGCTCTAAGGACAACTCGAACACTGAAGCTTTCTTT.

J is TRBJ2-2 and V is TRBV10-2; a possible D gene is TRBD1 (6 bases). This CDR3 is 13 amino acids long. Germline-derived CDR1 and CDR2 are WSHSY and SAAADI. With 8 bases removed from V and 5 bases from J, the gap between germline ends came to 12 bases. This chain's CDR3 is CASRQAGTGELFF. CDR3 DNA sequence: TGCGCCAGCCGACAGGCCGGGACCGGGGAGCTGTTTTTT.